This TCR beta chain was observed in a study of T cell changes during pregnancy in multiple sclerosis. The repertoire was sequenced with immunoSEQ multiplex PCR; TCRdb's copy has only in-frame clones and lacks some. The table lists 70,000 to 75,000 clones, around nine tenths of them singletons. The CDR3 has 14 residues. Germline V CDR1 and CDR2: LNHNV, YYDKDF (reference sequence). Trimming cost V 1 base and J 5 bases, with 8 bases left between them. Here the sequenced sample was peripheral blood, taken in the second trimester of pregnancy. This receptor was identified in a female donor with multiple sclerosis, enrolled in a pregnancy study. The chain couples TRBV15 to TRBJ1-4; the D is unclear. The CDR3 reads CATSRGDLNEKLFF. DNA for the CDR3: TGTGCCACCAGCAGAGGCGACTTAAATGAAAAACTGTTTTTT.